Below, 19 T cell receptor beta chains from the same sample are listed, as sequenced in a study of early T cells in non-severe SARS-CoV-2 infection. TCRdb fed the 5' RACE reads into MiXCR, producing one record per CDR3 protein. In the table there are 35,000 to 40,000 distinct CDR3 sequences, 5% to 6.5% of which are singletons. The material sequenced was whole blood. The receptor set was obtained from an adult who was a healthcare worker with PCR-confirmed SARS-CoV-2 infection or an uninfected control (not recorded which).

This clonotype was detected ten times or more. The CDR3 is CSARSSGALDTEAFF. The CDR3 DNA reads TGCAGTGCTAGATCATCAGGGGCCCTCGACACTGAAGCTTTCTTT. This chain links TRBV20-1 with TRBJ1-1, with D tentatively TRBD1 (6 bases). V lost 2 bases and J lost 3, with 16 bases in between. Germline lookup yields CDR1 DFQATT and CDR2 SNEGSKA (reference sequence). The CDR3 has 15 amino acids.

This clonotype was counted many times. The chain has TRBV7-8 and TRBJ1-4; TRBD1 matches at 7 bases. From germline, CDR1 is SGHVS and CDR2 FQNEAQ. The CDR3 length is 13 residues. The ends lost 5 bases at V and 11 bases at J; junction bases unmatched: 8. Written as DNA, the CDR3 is TGTGCCAGCAGCGTTACAGGGGAGGGGAAACTGTTTTTT. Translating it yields CASSVTGEGKLFF.

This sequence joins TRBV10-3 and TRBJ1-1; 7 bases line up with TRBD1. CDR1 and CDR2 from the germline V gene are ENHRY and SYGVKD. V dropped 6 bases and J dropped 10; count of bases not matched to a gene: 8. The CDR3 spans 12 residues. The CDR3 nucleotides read TGTGCCATCAGCAATACAGGGGAGGGAGCTTTCTTT. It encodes CAISNTGEGAFF.

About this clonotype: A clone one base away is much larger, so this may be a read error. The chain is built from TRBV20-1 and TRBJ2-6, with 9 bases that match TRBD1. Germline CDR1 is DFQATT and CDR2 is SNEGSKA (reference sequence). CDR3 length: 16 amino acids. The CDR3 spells CSASDRGSAGVNVLTF. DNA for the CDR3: TGCAGTGCCTCGGACAGGGGCTCTGCTGGGGTCAACGTCCTGACTTTC.

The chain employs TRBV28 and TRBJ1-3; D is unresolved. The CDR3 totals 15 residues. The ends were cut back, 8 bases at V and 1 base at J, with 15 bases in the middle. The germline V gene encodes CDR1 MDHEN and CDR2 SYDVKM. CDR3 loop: CASRGGPASGNTIYF. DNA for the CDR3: TGTGCCAGCCGGGGAGGGCCCGCATCTGGAAACACCATATATTTT.

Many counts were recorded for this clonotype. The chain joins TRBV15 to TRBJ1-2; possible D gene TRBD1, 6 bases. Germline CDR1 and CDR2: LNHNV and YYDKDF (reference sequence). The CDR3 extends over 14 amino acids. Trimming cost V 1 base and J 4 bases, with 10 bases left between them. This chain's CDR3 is CATSRGQAIYGYTF. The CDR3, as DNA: TGTGCCACCAGCAGAGGACAGGCCATCTATGGCTACACCTTC. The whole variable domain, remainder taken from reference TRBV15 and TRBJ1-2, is DAMVIQNPRYQVTQFGKPVTLSCSQTLNHNVMYWYQQKSSQAPKLLFHYYDKDFNNEADTPDNFQSRRPNTSFCFLDIRSPGLGDTAMYLCATSRGQAIYGYTFGSGTRLTVV.

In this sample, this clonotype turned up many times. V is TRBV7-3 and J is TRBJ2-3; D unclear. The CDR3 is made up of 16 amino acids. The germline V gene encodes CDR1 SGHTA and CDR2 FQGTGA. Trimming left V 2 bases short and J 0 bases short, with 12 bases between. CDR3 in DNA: TGTGCCAGCAGCTTAGAACCCCGGCCTAGCACAGATACGCAGTATTTT. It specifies CASSLEPRPSTDTQYF.

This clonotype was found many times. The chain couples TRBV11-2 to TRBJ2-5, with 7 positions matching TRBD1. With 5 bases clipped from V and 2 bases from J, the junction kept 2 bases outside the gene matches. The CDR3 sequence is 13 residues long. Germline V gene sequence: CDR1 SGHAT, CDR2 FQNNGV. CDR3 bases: TGTGCCAGCAGCACGGGACAGCAAGAGACCCAGTACTTC. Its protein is CASSTGQQETQYF.

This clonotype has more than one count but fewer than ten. This CDR3 reads CASRAGELFF. The CDR3 DNA follows: TGTGCCAGTCGGGCCGGGGAGCTGTTTTTT. The V call is TRBV6-2 or TRBV6-3, the J call TRBJ2-2; D is undetermined. The CDR3 sequence is 10 residues long. With 9 bases removed from V and 6 bases from J, the gap between germline ends came to 5 bases. The germline V gene has CDR1 MNHEY and CDR2 SVGEGT.

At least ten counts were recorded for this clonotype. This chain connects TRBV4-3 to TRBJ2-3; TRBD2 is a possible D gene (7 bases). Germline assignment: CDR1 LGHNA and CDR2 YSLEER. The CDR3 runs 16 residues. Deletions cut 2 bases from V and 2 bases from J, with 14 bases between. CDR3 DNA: TGCGCCAGCAGCCAACTTGTCGGGGGGCCCACAGATACGCAGTATTTT. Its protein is CASSQLVGGPTDTQYF.

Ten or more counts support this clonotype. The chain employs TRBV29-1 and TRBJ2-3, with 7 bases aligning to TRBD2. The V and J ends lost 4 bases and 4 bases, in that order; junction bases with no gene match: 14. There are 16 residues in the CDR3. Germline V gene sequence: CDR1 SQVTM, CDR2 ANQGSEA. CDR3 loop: CSVVGTTRRSADTQYF. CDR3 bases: TGCAGCGTTGTGGGGACTACCCGCCGGAGTGCAGATACGCAGTATTTT.

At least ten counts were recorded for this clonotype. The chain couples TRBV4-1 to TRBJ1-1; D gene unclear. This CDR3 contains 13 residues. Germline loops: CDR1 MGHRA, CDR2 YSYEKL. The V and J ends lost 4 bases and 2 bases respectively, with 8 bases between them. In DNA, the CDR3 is TGCGCCAGCAGCCGCACTGACAACACTGAAGCTTTCTTT. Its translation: CASSRTDNTEAFF.

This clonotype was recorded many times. The CDR3 spells CASSVVASGNTDTQYF. The CDR3 DNA reads TGTGCCAGCAGCGTAGTGGCTAGCGGGAATACAGATACGCAGTATTTT. This chain connects TRBV9 to TRBJ2-3, with 9 bases that match TRBD2. V was pared by 0 bases and J by 3 bases, with 5 bases of the junction left unmatched. The CDR3 is 16 residues long. Germline V gives CDR1 SGDLS, CDR2 YYNGEE.

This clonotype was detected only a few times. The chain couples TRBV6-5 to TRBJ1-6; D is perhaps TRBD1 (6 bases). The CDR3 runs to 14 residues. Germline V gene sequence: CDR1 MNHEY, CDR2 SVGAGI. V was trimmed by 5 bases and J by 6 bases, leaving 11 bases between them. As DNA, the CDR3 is TGTGCCAGCAGTCCGCGGACAGCTAATTCACCCCTCCACTTT. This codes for CASSPRTANSPLHF.

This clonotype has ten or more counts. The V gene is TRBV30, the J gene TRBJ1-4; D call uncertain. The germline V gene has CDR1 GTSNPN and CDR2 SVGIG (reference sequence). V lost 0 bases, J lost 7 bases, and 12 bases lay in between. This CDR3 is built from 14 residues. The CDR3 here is CAWSVLRNGEKLFF. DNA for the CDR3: TGTGCCTGGAGTGTACTTAGGAATGGTGAAAAACTGTTTTTT. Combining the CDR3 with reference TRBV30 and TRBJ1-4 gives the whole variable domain SQTIHQWPATLVQPVGSPLSLECTVEGTSNPNLYWYRQAAGRGLQLLFYSVGIGQISSEVPQNLSASRPQDRQFILSSKKLLLSDSGFYLCAWSVLRNGEKLFFGSGTQLSVL.

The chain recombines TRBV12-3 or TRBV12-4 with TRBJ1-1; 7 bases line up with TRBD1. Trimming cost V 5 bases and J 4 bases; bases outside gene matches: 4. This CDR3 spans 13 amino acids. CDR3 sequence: CASSLTGVTEAFF. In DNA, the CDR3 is TGTGCCAGCAGTCTCACAGGGGTCACTGAAGCTTTCTTT.

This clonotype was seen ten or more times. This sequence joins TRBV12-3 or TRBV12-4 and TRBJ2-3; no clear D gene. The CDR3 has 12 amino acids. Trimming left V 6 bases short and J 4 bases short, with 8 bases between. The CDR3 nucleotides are TGTGCCAGCAGGTTGTTAGCAGATACGCAGTATTTT. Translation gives CASRLLADTQYF.

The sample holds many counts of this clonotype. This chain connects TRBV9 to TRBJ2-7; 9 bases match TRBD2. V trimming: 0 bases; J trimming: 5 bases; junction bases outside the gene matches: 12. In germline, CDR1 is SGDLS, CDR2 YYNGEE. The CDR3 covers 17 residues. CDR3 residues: CASSVGLREGLGNEQYF. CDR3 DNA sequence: TGTGCCAGCAGCGTAGGGCTGCGGGAGGGCCTCGGCAACGAGCAGTACTTC.

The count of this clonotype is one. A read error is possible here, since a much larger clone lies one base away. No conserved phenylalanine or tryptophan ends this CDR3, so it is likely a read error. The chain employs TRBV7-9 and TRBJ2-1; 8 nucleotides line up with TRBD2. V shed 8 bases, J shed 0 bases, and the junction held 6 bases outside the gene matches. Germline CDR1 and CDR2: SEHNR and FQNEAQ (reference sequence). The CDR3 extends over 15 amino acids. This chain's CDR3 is CASRLASSSYNEQFI. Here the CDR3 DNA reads TGTGCCAGCCGACTAGCGTCCAGCTCCTACAATGAGCAGTTCATC.